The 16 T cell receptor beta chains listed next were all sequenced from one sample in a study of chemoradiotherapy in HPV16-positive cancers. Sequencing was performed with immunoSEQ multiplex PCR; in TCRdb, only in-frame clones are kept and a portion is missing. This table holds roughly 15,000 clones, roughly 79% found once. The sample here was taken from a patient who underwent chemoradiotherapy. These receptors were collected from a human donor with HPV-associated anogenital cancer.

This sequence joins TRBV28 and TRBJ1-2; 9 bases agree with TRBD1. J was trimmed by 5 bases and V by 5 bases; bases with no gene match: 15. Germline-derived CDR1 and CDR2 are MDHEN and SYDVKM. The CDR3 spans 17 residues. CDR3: CASSQSITGGVRYGYTF. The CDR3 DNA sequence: TGTGCCAGCAGTCAATCGATTACAGGGGGCGTTCGTTATGGCTACACCTTC.

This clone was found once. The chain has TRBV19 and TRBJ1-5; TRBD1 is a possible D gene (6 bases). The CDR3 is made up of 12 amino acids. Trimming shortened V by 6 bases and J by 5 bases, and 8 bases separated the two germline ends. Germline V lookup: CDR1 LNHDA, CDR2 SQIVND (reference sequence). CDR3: CASREGDQPQHF. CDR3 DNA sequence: TGTGCCAGTAGGGAGGGGGATCAGCCCCAGCATTTT.

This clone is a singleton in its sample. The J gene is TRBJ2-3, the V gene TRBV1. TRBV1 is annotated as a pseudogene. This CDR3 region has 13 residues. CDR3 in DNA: TGCACCAGCAGCCAAGACAGTAGGGATACGCAGTATTTT. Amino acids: CTSSQDSRDTQYF.

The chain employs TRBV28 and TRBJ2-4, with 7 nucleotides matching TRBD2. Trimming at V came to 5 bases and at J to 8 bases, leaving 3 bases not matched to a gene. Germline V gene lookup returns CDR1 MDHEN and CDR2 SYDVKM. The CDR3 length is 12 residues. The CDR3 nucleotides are TGTGCCAGCAGTGCCCGGGGGGACATTCAGTACTTC. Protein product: CASSARGDIQYF. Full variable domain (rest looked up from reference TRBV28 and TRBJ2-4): DVKVTQSSRYLVKRTGEKVFLECVQDMDHENMFWYRQDPGLGLRLIYFSYDVKMKEKGDIPEGYSVSREKKERFSLILESASTNQTSMYLCASSARGDIQYFGAGTRLSVL.

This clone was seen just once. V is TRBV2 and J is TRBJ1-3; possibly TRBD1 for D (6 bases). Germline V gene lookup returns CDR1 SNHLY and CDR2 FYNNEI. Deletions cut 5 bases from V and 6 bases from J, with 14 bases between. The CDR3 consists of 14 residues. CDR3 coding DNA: TGTGCCAGCAGTAAAACAGGGTGGGCAAACACCATATATTTT. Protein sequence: CASSKTGWANTIYF. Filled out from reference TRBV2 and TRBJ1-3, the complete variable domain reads EPEVTQTPSHQVTQMGQEVILRCVPISNHLYFYWYRQILGQKVEFLVSFYNNEISEKSEIFDDQFSVERPDGSNFTLKIRSTKLEDSAMYFCASSKTGWANTIYFGEGSWLTVV.

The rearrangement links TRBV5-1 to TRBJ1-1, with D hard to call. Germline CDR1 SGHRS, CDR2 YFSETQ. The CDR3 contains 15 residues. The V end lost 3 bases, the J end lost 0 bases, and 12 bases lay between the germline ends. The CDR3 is CASSYDTDLNTEAFF. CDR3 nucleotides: TGCGCCAGCAGCTATGACACTGACTTGAACACTGAAGCTTTCTTT.

CDR3 in amino acids: CASSRTGGYNSPLHF. CDR3 DNA sequence: TGTGCCAGCAGTCGCACAGGGGGCTATAATTCACCCCTCCACTTT. This chain links TRBV6-5 with TRBJ1-6; TRBD1 aligns across 8 bases. Unmatched junction bases numbered 3, after V lost 5 bases and J lost 3 bases. The germline CDR1 and CDR2 sequences are MNHEY and SVGAGI. The CDR3 runs 15 residues.

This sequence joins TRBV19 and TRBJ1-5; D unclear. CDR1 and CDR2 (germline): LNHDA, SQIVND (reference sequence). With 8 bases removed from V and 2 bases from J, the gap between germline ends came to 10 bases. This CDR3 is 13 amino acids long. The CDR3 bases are TGTGCCAGTGGTGGAAACGGCAATCAGCCCCAGCATTTT. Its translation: CASGGNGNQPQHF.

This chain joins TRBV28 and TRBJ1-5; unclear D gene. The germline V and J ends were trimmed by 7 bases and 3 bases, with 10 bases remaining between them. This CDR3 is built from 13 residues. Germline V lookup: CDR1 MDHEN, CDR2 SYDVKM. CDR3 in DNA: TGTGCCAGCAACCGGGTCGACAATCAGCCCCAGCATTTT. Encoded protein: CASNRVDNQPQHF.

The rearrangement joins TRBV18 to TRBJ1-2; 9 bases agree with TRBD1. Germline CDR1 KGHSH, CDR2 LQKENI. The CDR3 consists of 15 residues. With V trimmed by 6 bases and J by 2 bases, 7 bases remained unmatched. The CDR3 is CASSPRQGGNYGYTF. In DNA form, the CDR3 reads TGTGCCAGCTCCCCTAGACAGGGGGGGAACTATGGCTACACCTTC.

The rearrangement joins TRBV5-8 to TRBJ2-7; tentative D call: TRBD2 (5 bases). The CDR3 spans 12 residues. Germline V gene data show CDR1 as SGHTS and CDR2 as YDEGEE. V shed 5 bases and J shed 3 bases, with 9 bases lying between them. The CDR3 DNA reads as TGTGCCAGCAGGTACGACTACTACGAGCAGTACTTC. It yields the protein CASRYDYYEQYF.

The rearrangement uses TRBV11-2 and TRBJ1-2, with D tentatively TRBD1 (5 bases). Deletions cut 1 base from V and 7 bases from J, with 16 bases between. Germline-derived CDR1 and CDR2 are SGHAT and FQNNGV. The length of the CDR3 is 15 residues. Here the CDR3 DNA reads TGTGCCAGCAGCTTAGGTGCAGGGAAGAGGAGTGGCTACACCTTC. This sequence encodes CASSLGAGKRSGYTF. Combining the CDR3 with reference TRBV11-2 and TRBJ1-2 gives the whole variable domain EAGVAQSPRYKIIEKRQSVAFWCNPISGHATLYWYQQILGQGPKLLIQFQNNGVVDDSQLPKDRFSAERLKGVDSTLKIQPAKLEDSAVYLCASSLGAGKRSGYTFGSGTRLTVV.

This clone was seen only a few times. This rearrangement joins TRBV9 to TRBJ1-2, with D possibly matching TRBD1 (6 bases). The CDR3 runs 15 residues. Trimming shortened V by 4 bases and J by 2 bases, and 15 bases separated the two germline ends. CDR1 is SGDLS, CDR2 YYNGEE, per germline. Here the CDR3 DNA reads TGTGCCAGCAGCCAGGAGGGGGACATAAACTATGGCTACACCTTC. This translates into CASSQEGDINYGYTF.

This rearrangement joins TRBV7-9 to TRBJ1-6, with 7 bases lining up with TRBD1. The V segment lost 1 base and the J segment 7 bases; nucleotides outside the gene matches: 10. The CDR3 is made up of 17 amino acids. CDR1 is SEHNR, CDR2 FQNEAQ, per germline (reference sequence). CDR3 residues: CASSLGAAAGGNSPLHF. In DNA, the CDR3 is TGTGCCAGCAGCTTAGGGGCCGCTGCAGGGGGGAATTCACCCCTCCACTTT.

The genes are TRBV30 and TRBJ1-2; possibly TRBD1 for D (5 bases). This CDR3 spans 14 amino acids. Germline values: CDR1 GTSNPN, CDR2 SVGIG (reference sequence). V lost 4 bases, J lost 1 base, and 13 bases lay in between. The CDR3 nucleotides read TGTGCCTGGATGCAAGACAGTTATAACTATGGCTACACCTTC. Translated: CAWMQDSYNYGYTF.

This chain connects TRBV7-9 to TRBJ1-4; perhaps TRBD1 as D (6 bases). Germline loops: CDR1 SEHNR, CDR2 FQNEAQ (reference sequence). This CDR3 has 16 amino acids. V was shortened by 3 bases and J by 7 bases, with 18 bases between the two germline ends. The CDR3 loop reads CASSFTGGQSGEKLFF. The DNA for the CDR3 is TGTGCCAGCAGCTTTACGGGCGGACAGAGCGGTGAAAAACTGTTTTTT.